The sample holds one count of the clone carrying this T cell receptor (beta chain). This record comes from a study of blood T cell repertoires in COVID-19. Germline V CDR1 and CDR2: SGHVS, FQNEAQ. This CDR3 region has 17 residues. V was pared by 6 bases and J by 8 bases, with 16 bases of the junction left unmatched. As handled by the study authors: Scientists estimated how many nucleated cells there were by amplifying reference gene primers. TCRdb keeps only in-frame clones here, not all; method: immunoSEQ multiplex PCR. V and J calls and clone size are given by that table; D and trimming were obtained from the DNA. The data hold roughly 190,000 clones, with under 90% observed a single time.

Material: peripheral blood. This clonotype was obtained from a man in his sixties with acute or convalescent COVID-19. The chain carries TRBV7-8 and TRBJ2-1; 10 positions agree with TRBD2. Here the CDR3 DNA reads TGTGCCAGCAGAAGAGAGGGAGTAGCGGGGGGAATGGATGAGCAGTTCTTC. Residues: CASRREGVAGGMDEQFF.